This TCR beta chain stems from a study of T cells in Graves' hyperthyroidism and ophthalmopathy. Findings and caveats of the study: The model's output predicted ophthalmopathy at a median of roughly seven months prior to onset.

Per the germline V gene, CDR1 is SGHVS and CDR2 is FQNEAQ. The V end lost 2 bases, the J end lost 0 bases, and 13 bases lay between the germline ends. This CDR3 is built from 17 residues. Amplified TCR beta CDR3 regions came from RNA transcripts. The primer set for the first-round RT-PCR of the TCR CDR3 was HTBI. From the multiplex PCR reads, TCRdb called clonotypes with MiXCR, one entry per CDR3 protein. The sample comprises some 250,000 distinct CDR3 sequences, roughly 15% of which are singletons, and less than 15% rests with the top ten. This clonotype was counted many times. Its target is not known.

This receptor was taken from a woman in her forties with Graves' hyperthyroidism that later progressed to Graves' ophthalmopathy. The gene calls are TRBV7-8 and TRBJ1-4, with D uncertain. Sequencing used blood. The CDR3 is CASSLSSIFATNEKLFF. CDR3 DNA: TGTGCCAGCAGCTTATCGTCCATATTCGCAACTAATGAAAAACTGTTTTTT.